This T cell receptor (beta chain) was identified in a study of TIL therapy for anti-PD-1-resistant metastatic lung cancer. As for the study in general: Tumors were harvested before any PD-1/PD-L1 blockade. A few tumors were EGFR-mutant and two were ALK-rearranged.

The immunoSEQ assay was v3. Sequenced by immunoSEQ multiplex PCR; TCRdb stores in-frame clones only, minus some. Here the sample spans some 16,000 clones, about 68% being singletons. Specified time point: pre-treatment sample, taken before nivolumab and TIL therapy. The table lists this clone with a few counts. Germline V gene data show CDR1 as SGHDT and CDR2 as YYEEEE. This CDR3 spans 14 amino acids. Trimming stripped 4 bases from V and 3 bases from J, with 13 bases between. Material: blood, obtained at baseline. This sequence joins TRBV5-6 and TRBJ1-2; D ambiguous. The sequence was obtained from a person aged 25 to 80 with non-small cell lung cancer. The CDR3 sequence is CASSLAERDYGYTF. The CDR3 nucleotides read TGTGCCAGCAGCCTAGCGGAAAGGGACTATGGCTACACCTTC.